The 16 T cell receptor beta chains presented below share a single source sample, sequenced in a study of T cell repertoires in cytomegalovirus infection. TCRdb redid the calling of the reads with MiXCR, one entry per CDR3 protein. Here the sample spans approximately 700,000 distinct CDR3 sequences, roughly 35% being singletons. What was sequenced was PBMCs. The source of these receptors is a human donor in good health (CMV status not recorded). Some clones in this sample may be carry-over from other donors' samples.

This clonotype was counted a few times. The V call is TRBV11-1, the J call TRBJ2-5, with TRBD2 as a possible D gene (6 bases). The CDR3 contains 15 residues. The V gene's germline CDR1 is SGHAT and CDR2 FQDESV (reference sequence). Trimming pared 8 bases from V and 5 bases from J, leaving 21 bases between. The CDR3 DNA sequence: TGTGCCAGCTTGGGAGTCGGCAGGGCGGGGGAGACCCAGTACTTC. Its translation is CASLGVGRAGETQYF.

The chain has TRBV11-2 and TRBJ2-2; 8 bases line up with TRBD1. CDR1 SGHAT and CDR2 FQNNGV come from the germline V gene. J lost 3 bases, V lost 5 bases, and 11 bases had no gene match. The CDR3 extends over 17 amino acids. The CDR3 spells CASSMIGAGGDTGELFF. CDR3 nucleotide sequence: TGTGCCAGCAGCATGATAGGGGCAGGGGGCGACACCGGGGAGCTGTTTTTT. Supplemented by reference TRBV11-2 and TRBJ2-2, the full variable domain reads EAGVAQSPRYKIIEKRQSVAFWCNPISGHATLYWYQQILGQGPKLLIQFQNNGVVDDSQLPKDRFSAERLKGVDSTLKIQPAKLEDSAVYLCASSMIGAGGDTGELFFGEGSRLTVL.

In its sample, this clonotype was seen a few times. This chain links TRBV27 with TRBJ2-2; 12 bases align to TRBD1. J lost 3 bases, V lost 5 bases, and 10 bases had no gene match. The V gene's germline CDR1 is MNHEY and CDR2 SMNVEV (reference sequence). The CDR3 sequence is 18 residues long. The CDR3 loop is CASSPGTGGAPDTGELFF. The DNA for the CDR3 is TGTGCCAGCAGTCCGGGGACAGGGGGCGCACCGGACACCGGGGAGCTGTTTTTT.

A note on this clonotype: One base away lies a much larger clone, so this may be a sequencing read error. The chain is built from TRBV12-3 or TRBV12-4 and TRBJ2-7, with D perhaps being TRBD1 or TRBD2 (5 bases each). CDR3 length: 12 residues. The CDR3 sequence: CDSSRGAYEQYF. CDR3 sequence (DNA): TGTGACAGCAGTAGAGGGGCCTACGAGCAGTACTTC.

This clonotype was picked up a small number of times. V is TRBV5-4 and J is TRBJ2-5, with 9 positions matching TRBD2. The CDR3 runs to 15 residues. Unmatched junction bases numbered 5, after V lost 0 bases and J lost 5 bases. Per the germline V gene, CDR1 is SGHNT and CDR2 is YYREEE (reference sequence). The CDR3 is CASSLAVAGEETQYF. The DNA for the CDR3 is TGTGCCAGCAGCTTGGCAGTAGCGGGAGAGGAGACCCAGTACTTC. The entire variable domain, with the rest obtained from reference TRBV5-4 and TRBJ2-5, is as follows: ETGVTQSPTHLIKTRGQQVTLRCSSQSGHNTVSWYQQALGQGPQFIFQYYREEENGRGNFPPRFSGLQFPNYSSELNVNALELDDSALYLCASSLAVAGEETQYFGPGTRLLVL.

This chain connects TRBV27 to TRBJ1-1, with TRBD1 as a possible D gene (5 bases). V was clipped by 5 bases and J by 5 bases, with 15 bases between them. The CDR3 spans 14 residues. Germline CDR1 and CDR2: MNHEY and SMNVEV (reference sequence). CDR3 sequence (DNA): TGTGCCAGCAGTCAGGGAATTGGATGGACTGAAGCTTTCTTT. Translated: CASSQGIGWTEAFF.

This rearrangement joins TRBV29-1 to TRBJ2-2; D may be TRBD1 (6 bases). This CDR3 spans 14 amino acids. The ends were cut back, 4 bases at V and 5 bases at J, with 14 bases in the middle. Germline V gene sequence: CDR1 SQVTM, CDR2 ANQGSEA. DNA of the CDR3: TGCAGCGTTGTTCAGGGGCCCCGAACCGGGGAGCTGTTTTTT. This sequence encodes CSVVQGPRTGELFF.

About this clonotype itself: One junction end does not reproduce the germline sequence, and a read error may be involved. V is TRBV4-1 and J is TRBJ2-7, with D possibly TRBD2 on 8 matching bases. This CDR3 contains 20 residues. Germline loops: CDR1 MGHRA, CDR2 YSYEKL. The CDR3 DNA reads as TGTGCCAGCAGCCAGGGGGGACTAGTATCGACTTCCTGGACTTTCTACGAGCAGTACTTC. Protein: CASSQGGLVSTSWTFYEQYF.

This clonotype was counted only a few times. The chain links TRBV10-3 to TRBJ2-2; the D gene is possibly TRBD1 (5 bases). The V and J ends lost 3 bases and 8 bases respectively, with 10 bases between them. The CDR3 has 13 residues. Germline V CDR1 and CDR2: ENHRY, SYGVKD. The CDR3 reads CAISEGNRGELFF. The DNA of the CDR3 is TGTGCCATCAGTGAAGGCAACAGGGGGGAGCTGTTTTTT.

The chain is built from TRBV6-8 and TRBJ1-5; 7 bases fit TRBD1. CDR3 length: 14 residues. The V segment lost 7 bases and the J segment 3 bases; nucleotides outside the gene matches: 6. Germline CDR1 is MNHGY and CDR2 is SAAAGT. CDR3 loop: CASKPGQVNQPQHF. CDR3 bases: TGTGCCAGCAAACCCGGACAGGTCAATCAGCCCCAGCATTTT.

This chain joins TRBV20-1 and TRBJ1-6; D not resolved. Trimming cost V 4 bases and J 9 bases, with 7 bases left between them. The CDR3 is 11 amino acids. Looked up from germline, CDR1 is DFQATT and CDR2 is SNEGSKA (reference sequence). The CDR3 loop reads CSANAGSPLHF. The CDR3 bases are TGCAGTGCTAACGCGGGTTCACCCCTCCACTTT.

The chain joins TRBV12-3 or TRBV12-4 to TRBJ1-2; D possibly corresponds to TRBD1 (5 bases). This CDR3 comprises 12 residues. The V gene lost 6 bases and the J gene lost 8 bases, with 13 bases spanning the gap. This CDR3 reads CASRDGRGGYTF. The CDR3 DNA is TGTGCCAGCAGGGACGGTAGGGGAGGCTACACCTTC.

This clonotype has just a few counts. The chain links TRBV4-2 to TRBJ2-3; 7 nucleotides match TRBD1. V trimming: 4 bases; J trimming: 5 bases; junction bases outside the gene matches: 12. The CDR3 is made up of 16 amino acids. Germline-derived CDR1 and CDR2 are LGHNA and YNFKEQ. CDR3 sequence (DNA): TGTGCCAGCAGCCGGGGAGTTGACTCAGGGGGAGATACGCAGTATTTT. Its protein is CASSRGVDSGGDTQYF.

This sequence joins TRBV12-5 and TRBJ2-7; 7 bases are a match to TRBD2. From germline, CDR1 is LGHNT and CDR2 FRNRAP. After removal of 3 bases from V and 0 bases from J, the junction contained 17 bases not matched to a gene. CDR3 length: 19 amino acids. CDR3 sequence (DNA): TGTGCTAGTGGTTTCCCCATCCGGGGTACTAGCGTGAGCTCCTACGAGCAGTACTTC. Protein sequence: CASGFPIRGTSVSSYEQYF.

This clonotype was seen at least ten times. The chain has TRBV20-1 and TRBJ2-7; 13 bases line up with TRBD2. The CDR3 runs 16 residues. Trimming took 5 bases from V and 5 from J; bases not matched to a gene: 12. Germline V CDR1 and CDR2: DFQATT, SNEGSKA (reference sequence). Here the CDR3 reads CSAGTLAGGTPHEQYF. CDR3 bases: TGCAGTGCTGGAACACTAGCGGGAGGGACTCCCCACGAGCAGTACTTC.

This clonotype was seen at least ten times. The chain joins TRBV7-2 to TRBJ2-4; possible D gene TRBD2, 6 bases. This CDR3 comprises 16 residues. Trimming cost V 1 base and J 2 bases, with 12 bases left between them. Germline lookup yields CDR1 SGHTA and CDR2 FQGNSA. The CDR3 here is CASSLVSGGSKNIQYF. CDR3 DNA sequence: TGTGCCAGCAGCTTAGTTAGCGGTGGATCCAAAAACATTCAGTACTTC.